One sample yielded the 5 T cell receptor beta chains listed below, sequenced in a study of T cell responses to AZD1222 COVID-19 vaccine. Only in-frame clones appear in the TCRdb table, and some are missing; sequencing was by immunoSEQ multiplex PCR. The sample lists 150,000 to 160,000 clones, roughly nine tenths seen once, with less than 3.5% in the top ten. Source: peripheral blood, taken on day 0 of AZD1222 vaccination. These receptors came from an adult in good health.

This chain links TRBV18 with TRBJ1-5; D is ambiguous. The V end was cut by 2 bases, the J end by 6 bases, with 14 bases between. Per the germline V gene, CDR1 is KGHSH and CDR2 is LQKENI. The CDR3 has 15 amino acids. For the CDR3, the DNA is TGTGCCAGCTCACCAGAAGCCTTGAGGACTCAGCCCCAGCATTTT. Residues: CASSPEALRTQPQHF.

The chain uses TRBV28 and TRBJ1-2; tentative D call: TRBD1 (5 bases). The V gene lost 2 bases and the J gene lost 4 bases, with 8 bases spanning the gap. Germline V gene data show CDR1 as MDHEN and CDR2 as SYDVKM. CDR3 size: 13 residues. This CDR3 is CASSLGGAYGYTF. The CDR3, as DNA: TGTGCCAGCAGTTTAGGCGGGGCCTATGGCTACACCTTC.

The chain uses TRBV6-2 or TRBV6-3 and TRBJ1-5; possibly TRBD1 for D (6 bases). V was cut by 5 bases and J by 5 bases, with 22 bases left in between. The V gene's germline CDR1 is MNHEY and CDR2 SVGEGT. The CDR3 has 17 amino acids. The CDR3 reads CASSTGGAERKHQPQHF. Written as DNA, the CDR3 is TGTGCCAGCAGTACCGGGGGGGCGGAAAGGAAACATCAGCCCCAGCATTTT.

J is TRBJ2-1 and V is TRBV11-2; TRBD1 or TRBD2 may be the D gene (5 bases each). The CDR3 is 14 amino acids. Germline V lookup: CDR1 SGHAT, CDR2 FQNNGV. V was cut by 5 bases and J by 15 bases, with 23 bases left in between. In nucleotides, the CDR3 is TGTGCCAGCAGCCTGCACACCCGGGACCCTAGCTTGTTCTTC. It encodes CASSLHTRDPSLFF.

This rearrangement joins TRBV2 to TRBJ2-7, with unresolved D. V was trimmed by 4 bases and J by 7 bases, leaving 11 bases between them. CDR1 and CDR2 (germline): SNHLY, FYNNEI. The CDR3 has 12 residues. The CDR3 nucleotides are TGTGCCAGCAGTGTAGATTCTCGGGAGCAGTACTTC. Protein sequence: CASSVDSREQYF.